These T cell receptor beta chains were read from a single sample in a study of cytomegalovirus exposure and HLA in healthy donors. TCRdb keeps only in-frame clones here, not all; method: immunoSEQ multiplex PCR. The repertoire consists of 90,000 to 140,000 clones, with 9.5% to 15% occurring once and the leading ten covering 16%. The sequenced sample was PBMCs. These TCRs come from a man in his forties in good health and CMV-seropositive. Each CDR3 is given with its conserved first and last residue. The order of the fields is CDR3 length, V gene, J gene, clone size, D gene, CDR3 protein. D genes are given only for firm matches. Some rows mark clone size as missing; the rest say once, few, many or name a class of expanded clone.

16	TRBV21-1	TRBJ1-2	few	NA	CASPPEGAGLNYGYTF
16	TRBV6-6	TRBJ2-3	once	TRBD2	CASSLGTSGSTDTQYF
14	TRBV7-9	TRBJ2-1	NA	NA	CASSLMREVNEQFF
15	TRBV27	TRBJ2-3	NA	NA	CASSPYFQGPDTQYF
12	TRBV27	TRBJ2-1	NA	NA	CASLAGYNEQFF
13	TRBV30	TRBJ2-7	NA	NA	CAWSVVQGHQQYF
16	TRBV6-6	TRBJ2-7	NA	TRBD2	CASSPPASGFSYEQYF
15	TRBV27	TRBJ2-5	NA	NA	CASSSTVLREETQYF
17	TRBV4-3	TRBJ2-3	few	NA	CASSHLGGGGATDTQYF
16	TRBV5-1	TRBJ2-1	few	TRBD2	CASSLALAAIYNEQFF
14	TRBV10-2	TRBJ1-1	few	NA	CASSAWDFSTEAFF
15	TRBV19	TRBJ1-2	NA	NA	CASSKPGVTNYGYTF
12	TRBV7-9	TRBJ2-7	NA	NA	CASSSKQTEQYF
13	TRBV28	TRBJ1-3	few	NA	CASAQGFGNTIYF